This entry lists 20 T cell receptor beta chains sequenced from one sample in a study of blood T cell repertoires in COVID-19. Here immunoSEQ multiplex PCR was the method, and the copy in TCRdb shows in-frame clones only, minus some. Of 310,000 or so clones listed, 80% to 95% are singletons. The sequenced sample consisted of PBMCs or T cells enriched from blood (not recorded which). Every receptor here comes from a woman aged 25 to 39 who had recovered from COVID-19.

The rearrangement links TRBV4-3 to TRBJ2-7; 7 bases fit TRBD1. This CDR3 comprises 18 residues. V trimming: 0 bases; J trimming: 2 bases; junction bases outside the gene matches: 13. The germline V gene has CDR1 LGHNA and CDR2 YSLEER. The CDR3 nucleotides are TGCGCCAGCAGCCAAGATCTCATCGGACAGGACTTTGCCTACGAGCAGTACTTC. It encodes CASSQDLIGQDFAYEQYF.

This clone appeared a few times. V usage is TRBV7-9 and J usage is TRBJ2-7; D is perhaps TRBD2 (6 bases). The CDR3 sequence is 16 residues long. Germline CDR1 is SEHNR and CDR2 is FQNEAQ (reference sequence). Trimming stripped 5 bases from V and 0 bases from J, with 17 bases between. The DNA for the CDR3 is TGTGCCAGCAGCCCTCCGGCAGGAGGGATCTCCTACGAGCAGTACTTC. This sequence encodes CASSPPAGGISYEQYF.

The CDR3 reads CASSSLDSRNQPQHF. CDR3 nucleotide sequence: TGTGCCAGCAGTTCCCTCGACAGTCGTAATCAGCCCCAGCATTTT. The rearrangement links TRBV27 to TRBJ1-5, with a possible D match to TRBD1 (5 bases). CDR1 and CDR2 from the germline V gene are MNHEY and SMNVEV (reference sequence). Trimming took 4 bases from V and 4 from J, leaving 14 bases between them. This CDR3 spans 15 amino acids.

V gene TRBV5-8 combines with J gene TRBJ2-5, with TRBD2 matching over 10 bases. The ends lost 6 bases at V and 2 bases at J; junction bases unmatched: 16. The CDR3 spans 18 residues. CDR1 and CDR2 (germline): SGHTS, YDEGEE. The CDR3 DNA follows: TGTGCCAGCACCGGGATTTTGTTCAGCGGGAGGGTTCAAGAGACCCAGTACTTC. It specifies CASTGILFSGRVQETQYF.

CDR3 protein: CSGGGTSTDTQYF. As DNA, the CDR3 is TGCAGCGGGGGGGGCACTAGCACAGATACGCAGTATTTT. This rearrangement joins TRBV29-1 to TRBJ2-3; weak D call: TRBD2 (7 bases). Germline CDR1 and CDR2: SQVTM and ANQGSEA. Trimming removed 7 bases from V and 0 bases from J, with 11 bases in between. The CDR3 has 13 residues.

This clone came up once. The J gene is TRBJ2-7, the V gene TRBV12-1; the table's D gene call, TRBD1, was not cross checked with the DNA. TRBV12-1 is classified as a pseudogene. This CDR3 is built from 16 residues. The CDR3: CASSFVPGVQTYEQYF. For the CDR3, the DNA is TGTGCCAGCAGCTTTGTACCAGGGGTCCAAACCTACGAGCAGTACTTC.

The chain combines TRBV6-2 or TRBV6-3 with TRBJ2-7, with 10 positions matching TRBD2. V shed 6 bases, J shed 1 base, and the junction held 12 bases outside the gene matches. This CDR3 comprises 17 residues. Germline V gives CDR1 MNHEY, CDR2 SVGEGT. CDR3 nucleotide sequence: TGTGCCAGCAGCATCCAAGGACCGGGACTAGCGTCCTACGAGCAGTACTTC. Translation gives CASSIQGPGLASYEQYF.

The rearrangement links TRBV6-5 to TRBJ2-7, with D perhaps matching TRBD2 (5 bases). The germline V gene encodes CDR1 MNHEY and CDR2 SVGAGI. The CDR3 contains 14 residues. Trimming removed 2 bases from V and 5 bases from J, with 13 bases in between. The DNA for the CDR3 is TGTGCCAGCAGTTACAACACGGGGTTCGACGAGCAGTACTTC. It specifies CASSYNTGFDEQYF.

The CDR3 sequence is CATSGVGGVETQYF. For the CDR3, the DNA is TGTGCCACCAGTGGTGTAGGGGGTGTTGAGACCCAGTACTTC. V usage is TRBV24-1 and J usage is TRBJ2-5, with D tentatively TRBD1 (6 bases). The CDR3 runs to 14 residues. Trimming removed 5 bases from V and 5 bases from J, with 14 bases in between. Per the germline V gene, CDR1 is KGHDR and CDR2 is SFDVKD.

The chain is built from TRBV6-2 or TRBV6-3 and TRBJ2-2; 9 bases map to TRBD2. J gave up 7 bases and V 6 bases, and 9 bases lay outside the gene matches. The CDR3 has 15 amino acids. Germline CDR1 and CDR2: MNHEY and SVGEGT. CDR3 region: CASSSGTSKGGELFF. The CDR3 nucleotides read TGTGCCAGCAGCTCCGGGACTAGCAAAGGCGGGGAGCTGTTTTTT.

The CDR3 loop reads CASSYRGRSQETQYF. For the CDR3, the DNA is TGTGCCAGCAGCTACAGGGGGCGCTCCCAAGAGACCCAGTACTTC. This rearrangement joins TRBV5-4 to TRBJ2-5; 9 nucleotides match TRBD1. Trimming took 3 bases from V and 1 from J; bases not matched to a gene: 4. The CDR3 sequence is 15 residues long. From germline, CDR1 is SGHNT and CDR2 YYREEE (reference sequence).

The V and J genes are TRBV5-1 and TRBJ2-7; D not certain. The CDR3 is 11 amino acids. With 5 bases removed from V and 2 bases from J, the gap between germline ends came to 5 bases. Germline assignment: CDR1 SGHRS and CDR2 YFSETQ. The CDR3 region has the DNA TGCGCCAGCAGGGAGACCTACGAGCAGTACTTC. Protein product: CASRETYEQYF.

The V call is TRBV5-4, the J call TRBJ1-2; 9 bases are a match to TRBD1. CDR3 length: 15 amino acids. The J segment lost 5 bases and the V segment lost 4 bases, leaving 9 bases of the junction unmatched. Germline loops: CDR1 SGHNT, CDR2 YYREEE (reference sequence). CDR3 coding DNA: TGTGCCAGCAGCCTGGCTCGACAGGGGGGATATGGCTACACCTTC. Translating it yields CASSLARQGGYGYTF.

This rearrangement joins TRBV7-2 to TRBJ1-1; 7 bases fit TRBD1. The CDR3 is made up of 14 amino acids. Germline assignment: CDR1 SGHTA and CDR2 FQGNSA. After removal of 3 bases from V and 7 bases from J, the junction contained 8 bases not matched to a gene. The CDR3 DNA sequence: TGTGCCAGCAGCTTCGCGACAGGGAGAGGTGAAGCTTTCTTT. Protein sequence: CASSFATGRGEAFF.

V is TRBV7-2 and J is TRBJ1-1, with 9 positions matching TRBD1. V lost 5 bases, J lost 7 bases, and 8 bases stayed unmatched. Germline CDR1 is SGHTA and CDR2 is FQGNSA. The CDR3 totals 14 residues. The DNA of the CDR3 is TGTGCCAGCAGCCAAACAGGGGGCCTTGTTGAAGCTTTCTTT. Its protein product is CASSQTGGLVEAFF.

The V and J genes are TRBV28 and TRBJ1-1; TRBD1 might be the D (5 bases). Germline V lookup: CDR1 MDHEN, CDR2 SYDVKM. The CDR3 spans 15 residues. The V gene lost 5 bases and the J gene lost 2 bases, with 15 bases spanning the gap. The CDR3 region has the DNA TGTGCCAGCAGTAAATCAGGGCAGGGAAACACTGAAGCTTTCTTT. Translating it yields CASSKSGQGNTEAFF.

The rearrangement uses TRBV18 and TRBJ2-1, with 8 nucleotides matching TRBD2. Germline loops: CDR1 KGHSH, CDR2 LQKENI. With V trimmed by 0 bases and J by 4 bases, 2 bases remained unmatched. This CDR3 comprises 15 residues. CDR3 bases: TGTGCCAGCTCACCACCGGCGGGAGGTTACAATGAGCAGTTCTTC. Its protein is CASSPPAGGYNEQFF.

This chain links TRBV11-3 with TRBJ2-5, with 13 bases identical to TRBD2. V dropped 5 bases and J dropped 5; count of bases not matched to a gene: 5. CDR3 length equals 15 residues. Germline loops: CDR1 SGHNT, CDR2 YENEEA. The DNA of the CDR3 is TGTGCCAGCAGCGACCGGACTAGCGGGAGTGAGACCCAGTACTTC. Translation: CASSDRTSGSETQYF.

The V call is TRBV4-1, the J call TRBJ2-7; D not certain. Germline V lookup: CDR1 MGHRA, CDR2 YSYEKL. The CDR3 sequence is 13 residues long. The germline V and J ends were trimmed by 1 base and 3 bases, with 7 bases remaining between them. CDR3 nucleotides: TGCGCCAGCAGCCAAGTACGAGACTACGAGCAGTACTTC. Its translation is CASSQVRDYEQYF.

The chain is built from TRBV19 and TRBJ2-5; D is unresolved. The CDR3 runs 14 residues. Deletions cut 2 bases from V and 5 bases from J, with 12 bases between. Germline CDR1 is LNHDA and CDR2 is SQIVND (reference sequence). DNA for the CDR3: TGTGCCAGTAGTATATCTCTTCCCGGGGAGACCCAGTACTTC. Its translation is CASSISLPGETQYF.